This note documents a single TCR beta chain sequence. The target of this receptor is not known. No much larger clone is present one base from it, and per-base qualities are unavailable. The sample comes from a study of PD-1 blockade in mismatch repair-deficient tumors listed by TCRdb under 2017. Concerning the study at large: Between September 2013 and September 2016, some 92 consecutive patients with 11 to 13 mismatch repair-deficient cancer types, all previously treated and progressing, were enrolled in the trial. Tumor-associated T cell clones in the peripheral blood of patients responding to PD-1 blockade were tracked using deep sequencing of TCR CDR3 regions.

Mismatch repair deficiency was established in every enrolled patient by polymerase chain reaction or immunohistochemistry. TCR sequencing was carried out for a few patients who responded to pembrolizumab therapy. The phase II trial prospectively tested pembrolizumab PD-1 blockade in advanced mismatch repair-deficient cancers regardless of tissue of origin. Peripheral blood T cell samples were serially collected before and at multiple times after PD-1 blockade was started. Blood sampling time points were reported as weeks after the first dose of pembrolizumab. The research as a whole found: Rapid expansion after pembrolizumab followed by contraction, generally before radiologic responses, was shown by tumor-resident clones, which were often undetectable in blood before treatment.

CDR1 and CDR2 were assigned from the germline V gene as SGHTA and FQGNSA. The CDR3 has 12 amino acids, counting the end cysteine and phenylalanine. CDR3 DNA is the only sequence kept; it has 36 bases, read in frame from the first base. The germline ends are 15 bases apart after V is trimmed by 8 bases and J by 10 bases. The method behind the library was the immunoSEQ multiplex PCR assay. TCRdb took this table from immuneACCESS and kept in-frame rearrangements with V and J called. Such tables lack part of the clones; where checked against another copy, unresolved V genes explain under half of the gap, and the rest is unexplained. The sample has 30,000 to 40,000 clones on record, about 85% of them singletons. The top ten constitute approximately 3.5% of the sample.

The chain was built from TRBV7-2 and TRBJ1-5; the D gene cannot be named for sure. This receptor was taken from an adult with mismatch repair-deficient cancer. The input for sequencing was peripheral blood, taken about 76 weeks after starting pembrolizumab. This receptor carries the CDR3 CASGSGNGPQHF. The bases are TGTGCCAGCGGGTCTGGGAATGGCCCCCAGCATTTT.